These 11 T cell receptor beta chains share one sample of origin, sequenced in a study of CD8 T cells in ankylosing spondylitis. General study points: Seven to nine highly homologous variants formed a TCR beta motif that appeared characteristic of ankylosing spondylitis blood.

One entry per CDR3 protein, called by TCRdb with MiXCR from the 5' RACE reads. Here the sample spans a few hundred thousand distinct CDR3 sequences, roughly 13% being singletons. The antigens these receptors bind are not known. What was sequenced was blood, either unsorted or a sorted T cell fraction (not recorded which). These receptors were obtained from a male donor with ankylosing spondylitis.

This sequence joins TRBV7-6 and TRBJ1-6, with no clear D. The V and J ends lost 5 bases and 3 bases respectively, with 23 bases between them. This CDR3 comprises 19 residues. Per germline, CDR1 SGHVS and CDR2 FNYEAQ. The CDR3 coding sequence is TGTGCCAGCAGCCCCGACCCTTCAGGTCCTTTCAACTATAATTCACCCCTCCACTTT. Protein product: CASSPDPSGPFNYNSPLHF.

This clonotype was seen more than once but under ten times. The chain couples TRBV10-2 to TRBJ2-7, with 12 positions matching TRBD2. V lost 0 bases to trimming and J lost 3 bases; unmatched junction nucleotides: 0. The CDR3 is 15 amino acids. Germline V gene sequence: CDR1 WSHSY, CDR2 SAAADI. CDR3 loop: CASSESGLAGYEQYV. Written as DNA, the CDR3 is TGCGCCAGCAGTGAGTCGGGACTAGCGGGCTACGAGCAGTACGTC.

The chain is built from TRBV14 and TRBJ2-7; TRBD2 is a possible D gene (5 bases). Germline CDR1 reads SGHDN; CDR2 reads FVKESK. The length of the CDR3 is 12 residues. Trimming cost V 1 base and J 12 bases, with 13 bases left between them. The CDR3, as DNA: TGTGCCAGCAGCCAAGTTACGGGGAGACGGTACTTC. Encoded protein: CASSQVTGRRYF.

This clonotype occurred many times. The chain uses TRBV12-3 or TRBV12-4 and TRBJ2-1; 8 positions match TRBD2. The junction had 10 bases not matched to a gene; V was cut back by 0 bases and J by 6 bases. The length of the CDR3 is 17 residues. The CDR3 region is CASSLARETSDFNEQFF. The CDR3 nucleotides are TGTGCCAGCAGTTTAGCGCGCGAGACTAGCGACTTCAATGAGCAGTTCTTC.

This clonotype was counted ten times or more. V gene TRBV20-1 combines with J gene TRBJ2-6, with 7 nucleotides matching TRBD1. The CDR3 covers 14 residues. V was clipped by 6 bases and J by 0 bases; unmatched bases: 2. The germline V gene has CDR1 DFQATT and CDR2 SNEGSKA (reference sequence). The CDR3 here is CSARDSSGANVLTF. As DNA, the CDR3 is TGCAGTGCCAGGGACAGCTCTGGGGCCAACGTCCTGACTTTC.

This chain links TRBV7-2 with TRBJ1-3; D not certain. The CDR3 spans 11 residues. V gave up 2 bases and J gave up 8 bases, with 4 bases separating them. Germline values: CDR1 SGHTA, CDR2 FQGNSA. As DNA, the CDR3 is TGTGCCAGCAGCTTATGGGACACCATATATTTT. Its protein product is CASSLWDTIYF.

The gene calls are TRBV12-3 or TRBV12-4 and TRBJ1-2; D gene unclear. The CDR3 spans 14 residues. V shed 7 bases and J shed 4 bases, with 16 bases lying between them. The DNA for the CDR3 is TGTGCCAGCACCTCTCCGGGTGGCCGCTATGGCTACACCTTC. It specifies CASTSPGGRYGYTF.

This clonotype was seen more than once but under ten times. The chain uses TRBV20-1 and TRBJ2-1, with 8 nucleotides matching TRBD2. CDR1 DFQATT and CDR2 SNEGSKA come from the germline V gene (reference sequence). This CDR3 has 16 amino acids. V shed 6 bases and J 2 bases; nucleotides not matched to a gene: 12. Here the CDR3 reads CSAEAGEGGPYNEQFF. The CDR3 DNA reads TGCAGTGCAGAAGCGGGAGAAGGTGGTCCCTACAATGAGCAGTTCTTC.

This clonotype was seen a handful of times. This chain joins TRBV6-1 and TRBJ1-1; possibly TRBD1 for D (6 bases). This CDR3 spans 14 amino acids. Germline assignment: CDR1 MNHNS and CDR2 SASEGT. Deletions cut 7 bases from V and 4 bases from J, with 16 bases between. The CDR3 here is CASMRGGRVTEAFF. CDR3 nucleotide sequence: TGTGCCAGCATGAGGGGGGGACGGGTCACTGAAGCTTTCTTT.

This clonotype was seen more than once but under ten times. This sequence joins TRBV5-1 and TRBJ1-1, with D possibly matching TRBD1 (5 bases). The CDR3 runs to 12 residues. V lost 2 bases, J lost 7 bases, and 9 bases lay in between. CDR1 is SGHRS and CDR2 is YFSETQ in the germline V gene. The CDR3 loop is CASSFQGSEAFF. The CDR3 DNA sequence: TGCGCCAGCAGCTTCCAGGGTAGTGAAGCTTTCTTT. Full variable domain (rest looked up from reference TRBV5-1 and TRBJ1-1): KAGVTQTPRYLIKTRGQQVTLSCSPISGHRSVSWYQQTPGQGLQFLFEYFSETQRNKGNFPGRFSGRQFSNSRSEMNVSTLELGDSALYLCASSFQGSEAFFGQGTRLTVV.

The table lists this clonotype with a few counts. The chain is built from TRBV15 and TRBJ2-2; D is uncertain. The CDR3 covers 13 residues. Germline V gene data show CDR1 as LNHNV and CDR2 as YYDKDF (reference sequence). The V end was cut by 0 bases, the J end by 5 bases, with 4 bases between. The CDR3 nucleotides read TGTGCCACCAGCAGAGATCTGACCGGGGAGCTGTTTTTT. This gives the protein CATSRDLTGELFF.